The 6 T cell receptor beta chains in this list originate from one sample, sequenced in a study of blood T cell repertoires in COVID-19. The repertoire was sequenced with immunoSEQ multiplex PCR; TCRdb's copy has only in-frame clones and lacks some. This sample has tens of thousands of clones; 73% occur once, and the top ten carry roughly 14%. What was sequenced was peripheral blood. The receptors originated from a woman aged 70-85 years with acute or convalescent COVID-19.

This clone showed up just once. The rearrangement uses TRBV19 and TRBJ1-2, with 7 positions matching TRBD1. CDR3 length: 17 amino acids. V was pared by 5 bases and J by 7 bases, with 19 bases of the junction left unmatched. Germline CDR1 and CDR2: LNHDA and SQIVND (reference sequence). CDR3 DNA: TGTGCCAGTAGTTCCAGGACAGGCCCCGCAAGGAGACCTGGCTACACCTTC. This sequence encodes CASSSRTGPARRPGYTF.

There are a few counts of this clone. This chain uses TRBV6-5 with TRBJ1-1; D is ambiguous. The CDR3 covers 14 residues. Looked up from germline, CDR1 is MNHEY and CDR2 is SVGAGI. V lost 8 bases to trimming and J lost 4 bases, with 17 bases between them. CDR3 in DNA: TGTGCCAGCTTCCCTTTTTCCGGCGGCACTGAAGCTTTCTTT. Translated: CASFPFSGGTEAFF.

The chain joins TRBV4-1 to TRBJ2-4; 12 bases fit TRBD2. CDR3 length: 19 amino acids. The V gene's germline CDR1 is MGHRA and CDR2 YSYEKL. Trimming at V came to 1 base and at J to 0 bases, leaving 7 bases not matched to a gene. The CDR3 bases are TGCGCCAGCAGCCAAGGTGGGACTAGCGGGCTTGGAGCCAAAAACATTCAGTACTTC. Translated, it gives CASSQGGTSGLGAKNIQYF.

The chain recombines TRBV15 with TRBJ1-3; D is perhaps TRBD1 (6 bases). Germline V gene data show CDR1 as LNHNV and CDR2 as YYDKDF (reference sequence). Trimming took 1 base from V and 2 from J, leaving 18 bases between them. CDR3 length: 18 amino acids. The CDR3 protein is CATSRGQTGQGTGNTIYF. Here the CDR3 DNA reads TGTGCCACCAGCAGAGGCCAGACAGGCCAGGGGACTGGAAACACCATATATTTT.

This rearrangement joins TRBV27 to TRBJ2-7; a weak D match, TRBD1 (6 bases). CDR3 length equals 13 residues. V was cut by 2 bases and J by 3 bases, with 8 bases left in between. The germline CDR1 and CDR2 sequences are MNHEY and SMNVEV (reference sequence). The CDR3 DNA sequence: TGTGCCAGCAGTTTAAAACAGGGCTACGAGCAGTACTTC. It yields the protein CASSLKQGYEQYF.

The CDR3 region has the DNA TGTGCCAGCAGCTCGGATCGACAGGGGGTGTGGAGACTGTTTTTT. This sequence encodes CASSSDRQGVWRLFF. The chain links TRBV7-6 to TRBJ1-4; 9 positions match TRBD1. The germline V gene has CDR1 SGHVS and CDR2 FNYEAQ. Trimming at V came to 4 bases and at J to 13 bases, leaving 13 bases not matched to a gene. CDR3 length equals 15 residues.